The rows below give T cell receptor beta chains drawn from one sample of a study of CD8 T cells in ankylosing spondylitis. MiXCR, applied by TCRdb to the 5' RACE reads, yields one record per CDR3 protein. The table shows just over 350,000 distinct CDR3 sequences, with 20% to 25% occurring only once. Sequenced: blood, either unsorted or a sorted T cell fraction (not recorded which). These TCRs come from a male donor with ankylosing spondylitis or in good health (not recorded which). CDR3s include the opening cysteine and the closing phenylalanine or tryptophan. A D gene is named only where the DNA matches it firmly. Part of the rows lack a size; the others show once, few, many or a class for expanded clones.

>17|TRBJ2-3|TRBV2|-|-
CASSEARDGPLTDTQYF
TGTGCCAGCAGTGAAGCCCGGGACGGCCCCCTCACAGATACGCAGTATTTT
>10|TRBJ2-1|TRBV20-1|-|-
CSASYNEQFF
TGCAGTGCTAGTTACAATGAGCAGTTCTTC
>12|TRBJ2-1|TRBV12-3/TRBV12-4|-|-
CASRIGGGEQFF
TGTGCCAGCAGAATCGGAGGGGGTGAGCAGTTCTTC
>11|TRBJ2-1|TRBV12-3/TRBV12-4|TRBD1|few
CASSSGQGRFF
TGTGCCAGCAGTTCCGGACAGGGTCGCTTCTTC
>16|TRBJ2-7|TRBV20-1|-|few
CSARDPTPEETYEQYF
TGCAGTGCTAGAGATCCCACCCCCGAGGAAACCTACGAGCAGTACTTC
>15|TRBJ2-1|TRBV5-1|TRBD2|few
CASSWGSGGGYEQFF
TGCGCCAGCAGCTGGGGCAGCGGGGGCGGCTATGAGCAGTTCTTC
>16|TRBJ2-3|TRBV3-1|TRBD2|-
CASSQAASGVTDTQYF
TGTGCCAGCAGCCAAGCGGCTAGCGGGGTCACAGATACGCAGTATTTT
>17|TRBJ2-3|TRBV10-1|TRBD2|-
CASSESRGGGTTDTQYF
TGCGCCAGCAGTGAGTCTAGGGGCGGGGGGACCACAGATACGCAGTATTTT
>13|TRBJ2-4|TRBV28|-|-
CASSPGGQALQYF
TGTGCCAGCAGCCCAGGGGGGCAGGCGCTACAGTACTTC
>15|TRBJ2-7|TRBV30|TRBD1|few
CAWSGSDRGLYEQYF
TGTGCCTGGAGTGGAAGTGACAGGGGACTTTACGAGCAGTACTTC
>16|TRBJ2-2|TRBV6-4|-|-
CASSPVWGFETGELFF
TGTGCCAGCAGCCCCGTTTGGGGGTTCGAAACCGGGGAGCTGTTTTTT
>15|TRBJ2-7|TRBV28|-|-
CASSPLNGRLYEQYF
TGTGCCAGCAGTCCTCTTAACGGGCGGCTCTACGAGCAGTACTTC
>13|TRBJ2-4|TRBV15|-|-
CASRRGTKNIQYF
TGTGCCAGCCGGAGGGGGACCAAAAACATTCAGTACTTC
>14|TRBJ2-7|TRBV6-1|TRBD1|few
CASSVATGNYEQYF
TGTGCCAGCTCGGTAGCGACAGGGAACTACGAGCAGTACTTC
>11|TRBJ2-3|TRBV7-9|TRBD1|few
CASELSDREYF
TGTGCCAGCGAGCTTTCGGACAGGGAGTATTTT
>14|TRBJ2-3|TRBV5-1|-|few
CASSLADETDTQYF
TGCGCCAGCAGCTTGGCCGATGAAACAGATACGCAGTATTTT
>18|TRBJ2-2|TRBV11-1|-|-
CASNGPADRSLNTGELFF
TGTGCCAGCAACGGTCCCGCAGACAGGTCCCTGAACACCGGGGAGCTGTTTTTT
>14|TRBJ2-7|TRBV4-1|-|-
CASSQWGTSYEQYF
TGCGCCAGCAGCCAATGGGGGACCTCCTACGAGCAGTACTTC
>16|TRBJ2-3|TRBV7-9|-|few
CASSLVQEDGTDTQYF
TGTGCCAGCAGCTTAGTCCAGGAGGACGGAACAGATACGCAGTATTTT
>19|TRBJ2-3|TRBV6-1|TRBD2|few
CASSGWTSGGATGTDTQYF
TGTGCCAGCAGTGGATGGACTAGCGGGGGGGCAACGGGCACAGATACGCAGTATTTT
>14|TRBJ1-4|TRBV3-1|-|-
CASSQEYKPFKLFF
TGTGCCAGCAGCCAAGAATATAAGCCTTTTAAACTGTTTTTT
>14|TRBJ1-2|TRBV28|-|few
CASSLVHANYGYTF
TGTGCCAGCAGTTTAGTGCACGCTAACTATGGCTACACCTTC
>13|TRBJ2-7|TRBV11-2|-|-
CASSLGMTYEQYF
TGTGCCAGCAGCCTCGGGATGACTTACGAGCAGTACTTC
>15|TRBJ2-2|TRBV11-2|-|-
CATRPQGDVTGELFF
TGTGCCACCCGGCCCCAGGGTGATGTAACCGGGGAGCTGTTTTTT
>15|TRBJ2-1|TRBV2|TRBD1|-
CASSQTGGVDNEQFF
TGTGCCAGCAGTCAGACAGGGGGCGTGGATAATGAGCAGTTCTTC
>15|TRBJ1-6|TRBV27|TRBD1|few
CASRANQGQLSPLHF
TGTGCCAGCAGGGCTAACCAGGGACAGCTTTCACCCCTCCACTTT
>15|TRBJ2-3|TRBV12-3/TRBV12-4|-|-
CASTISSGGLYTQYF
TGTGCCAGCACCATCTCGTCGGGGGGCCTGTATACGCAGTATTTT
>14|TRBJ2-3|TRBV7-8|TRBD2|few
CASSLSGVRDTQYF
TGTGCCAGCAGCTTGAGCGGGGTTCGGGATACGCAGTATTTT
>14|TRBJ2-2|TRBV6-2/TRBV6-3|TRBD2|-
CASSWGLVAGELFF
TGTGCCAGCAGTTGGGGACTAGTCGCTGGGGAGCTGTTTTTT
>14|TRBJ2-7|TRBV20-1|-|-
CSASPDGTYYEQYF
TGCAGTGCTAGCCCGGACGGAACCTACTACGAGCAGTACTTC
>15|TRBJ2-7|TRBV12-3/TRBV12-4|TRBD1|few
CASRSQGQAYYEQYF
TGTGCCAGCAGATCCCAGGGACAGGCCTACTACGAGCAGTACTTC
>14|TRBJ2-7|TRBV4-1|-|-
CASSQDQVSYEQYF
TGCGCCAGCAGCCAAGATCAGGTCTCCTACGAGCAGTACTTC
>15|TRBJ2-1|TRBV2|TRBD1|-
CASRTGTGAYNEQFF
TGTGCCAGCAGGACCGGGACAGGGGCCTACAATGAGCAGTTCTTC
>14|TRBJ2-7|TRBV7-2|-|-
CASSLVAGGYEQYF
TGTGCCAGCAGCTTAGTTGCCGGGGGCTACGAGCAGTACTTC